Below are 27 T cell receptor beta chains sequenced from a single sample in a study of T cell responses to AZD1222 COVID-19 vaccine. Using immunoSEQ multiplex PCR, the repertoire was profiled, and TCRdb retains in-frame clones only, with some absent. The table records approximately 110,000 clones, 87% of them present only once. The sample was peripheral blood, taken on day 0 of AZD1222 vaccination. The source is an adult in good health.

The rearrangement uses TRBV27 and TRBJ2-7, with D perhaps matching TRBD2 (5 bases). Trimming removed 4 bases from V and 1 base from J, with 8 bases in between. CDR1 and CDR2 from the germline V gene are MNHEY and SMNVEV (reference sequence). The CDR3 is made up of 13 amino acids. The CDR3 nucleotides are TGTGCCAGCAGTTGGGGAGTATCCTACGAGCAGTACTTC. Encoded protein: CASSWGVSYEQYF.

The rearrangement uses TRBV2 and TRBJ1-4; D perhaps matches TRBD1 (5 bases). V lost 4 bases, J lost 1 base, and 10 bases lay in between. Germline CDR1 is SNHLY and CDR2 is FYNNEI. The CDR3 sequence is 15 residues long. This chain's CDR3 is CASSVQGLTNEKLFF. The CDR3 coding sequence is TGTGCCAGCAGTGTTCAGGGCCTAACTAATGAAAAACTGTTTTTT. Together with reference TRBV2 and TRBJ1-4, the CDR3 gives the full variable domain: EPEVTQTPSHQVTQMGQEVILRCVPISNHLYFYWYRQILGQKVEFLVSFYNNEISEKSEIFDDQFSVERPDGSNFTLKIRSTKLEDSAMYFCASSVQGLTNEKLFFGSGTQLSVL.

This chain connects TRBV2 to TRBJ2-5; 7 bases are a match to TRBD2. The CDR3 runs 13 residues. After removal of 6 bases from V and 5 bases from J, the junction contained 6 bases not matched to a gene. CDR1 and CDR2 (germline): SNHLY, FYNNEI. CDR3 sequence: CASSLSGIETQYF. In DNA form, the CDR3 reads TGTGCCAGCAGCCTGAGCGGGATCGAGACCCAGTACTTC.

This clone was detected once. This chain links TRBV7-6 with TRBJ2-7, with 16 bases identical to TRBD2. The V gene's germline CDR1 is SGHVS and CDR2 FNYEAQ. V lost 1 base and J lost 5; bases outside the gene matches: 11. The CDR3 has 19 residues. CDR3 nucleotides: TGTGCCAGCAGCTTAGAGGACTCGGGACTAGCGGGAGGGCCTCACGAGCAGTACTTC. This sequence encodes CASSLEDSGLAGGPHEQYF.

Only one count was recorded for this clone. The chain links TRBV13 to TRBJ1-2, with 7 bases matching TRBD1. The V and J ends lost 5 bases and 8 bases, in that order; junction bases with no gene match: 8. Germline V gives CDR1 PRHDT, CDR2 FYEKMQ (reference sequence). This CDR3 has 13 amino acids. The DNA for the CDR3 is TGTGCCAGCAGCCGACAGGGATTTGACGGCTACACCTTC. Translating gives CASSRQGFDGYTF.

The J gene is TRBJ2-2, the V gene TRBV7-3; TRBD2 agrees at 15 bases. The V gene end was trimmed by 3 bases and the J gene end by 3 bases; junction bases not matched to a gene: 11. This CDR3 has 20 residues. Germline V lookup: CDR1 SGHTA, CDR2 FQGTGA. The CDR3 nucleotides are TGTGCCAGCAGCTTTCGGACTAGCGGGAGGGACGGACGTTACACCGGGGAGCTGTTTTTT. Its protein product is CASSFRTSGRDGRYTGELFF.

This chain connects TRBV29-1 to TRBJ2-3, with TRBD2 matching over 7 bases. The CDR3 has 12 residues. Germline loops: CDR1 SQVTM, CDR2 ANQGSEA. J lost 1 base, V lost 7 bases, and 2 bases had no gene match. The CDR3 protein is CSAGLGTDTQYF. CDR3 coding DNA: TGCAGCGCCGGACTAGGCACAGATACGCAGTATTTT.

The CDR3 nucleotides read TGTGCCTGGAGCGGTACAGGGGGCGTGAACACTGAAGCTTTCTTT. This encodes CAWSGTGGVNTEAFF. The rearrangement links TRBV30 to TRBJ1-1, with 9 bases identical to TRBD1. Losses at the gene ends were 3 bases for V and 0 bases for J; bases not matched to a gene: 5. The V gene's germline CDR1 is GTSNPN and CDR2 SVGIG (reference sequence). The CDR3 consists of 15 residues.

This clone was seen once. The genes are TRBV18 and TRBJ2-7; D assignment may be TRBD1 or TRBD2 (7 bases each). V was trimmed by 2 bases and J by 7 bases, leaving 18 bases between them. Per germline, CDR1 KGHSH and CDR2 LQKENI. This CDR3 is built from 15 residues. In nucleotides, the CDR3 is TGTGCCAGCTCACCAGCTCGTCCCAGGGGGGGGGAGCAGTACTTC. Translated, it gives CASSPARPRGGEQYF.

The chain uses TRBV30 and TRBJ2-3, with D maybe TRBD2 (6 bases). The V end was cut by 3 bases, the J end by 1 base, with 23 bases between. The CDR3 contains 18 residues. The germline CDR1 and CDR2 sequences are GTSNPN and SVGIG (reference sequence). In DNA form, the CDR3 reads TGTGCCTGGAGGAGGGGCAGGGTCCGACTAGGAGGCACAGATACGCAGTATTTT. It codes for CAWRRGRVRLGGTDTQYF. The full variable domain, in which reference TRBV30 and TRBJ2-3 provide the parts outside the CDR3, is SQTIHQWPATLVQPVGSPLSLECTVEGTSNPNLYWYRQAAGRGLQLLFYSVGIGQISSEVPQNLSASRPQDRQFILSSKKLLLSDSGFYLCAWRRGRVRLGGTDTQYFGPGTRLTVL.

Here the CDR3 DNA reads TGCGCCAGCGGGACAGGGGTCAACGAGCAGTACTTC. Its protein is CASGTGVNEQYF. The chain couples TRBV10-1 to TRBJ2-7, with 10 positions matching TRBD1. CDR3 length: 12 residues. V lost 8 bases to trimming and J lost 5 bases; unmatched junction nucleotides: 3. From germline, CDR1 is WNHNN and CDR2 SYGVQD (reference sequence).

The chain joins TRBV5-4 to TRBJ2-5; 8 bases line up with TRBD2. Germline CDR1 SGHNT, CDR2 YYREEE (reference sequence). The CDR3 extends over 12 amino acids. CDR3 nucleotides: TGTGCGACGACTAGCGAAGAGGCGGCCCAGTACTTC. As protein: CATTSEEAAQYF.

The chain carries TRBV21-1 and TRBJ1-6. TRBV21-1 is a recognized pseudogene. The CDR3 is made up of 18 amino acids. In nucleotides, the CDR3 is TGTGCCAGCAGCAAAGGTGCAGATAGGAGCTCCTATAATTCACCCCTCCACTTT. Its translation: CASSKGADRSSYNSPLHF.

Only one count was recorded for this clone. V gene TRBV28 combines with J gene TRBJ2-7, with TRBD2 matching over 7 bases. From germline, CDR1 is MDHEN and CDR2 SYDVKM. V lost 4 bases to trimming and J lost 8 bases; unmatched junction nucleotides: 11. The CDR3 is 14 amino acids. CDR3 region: CASSSGTISGQQYF. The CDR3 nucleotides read TGTGCCAGCAGTTCTGGGACTATCTCGGGCCAGCAGTACTTC.

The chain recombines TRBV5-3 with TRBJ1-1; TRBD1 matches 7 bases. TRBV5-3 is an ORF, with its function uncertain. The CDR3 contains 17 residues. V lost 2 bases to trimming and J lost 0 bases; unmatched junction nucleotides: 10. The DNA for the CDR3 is TGTGCCAGAAGCTTAACTGGGACAGTCGTCATGAACACTGAAGCTTTCTTT. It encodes CARSLTGTVVMNTEAFF.

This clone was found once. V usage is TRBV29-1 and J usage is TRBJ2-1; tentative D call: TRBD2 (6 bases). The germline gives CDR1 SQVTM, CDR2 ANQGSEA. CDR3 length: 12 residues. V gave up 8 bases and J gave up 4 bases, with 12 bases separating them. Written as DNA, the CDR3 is TGCAGCATCTACGGGGGATACAATGAGCAGTTCTTC. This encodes CSIYGGYNEQFF.

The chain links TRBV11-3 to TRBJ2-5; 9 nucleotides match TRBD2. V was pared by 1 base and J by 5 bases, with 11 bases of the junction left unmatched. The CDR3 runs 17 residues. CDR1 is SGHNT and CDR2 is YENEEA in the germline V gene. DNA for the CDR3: TGTGCCAGCAGCTTAGCCTTAGCGGGGGCCCTCCGGGAGACCCAGTACTTC. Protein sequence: CASSLALAGALRETQYF.

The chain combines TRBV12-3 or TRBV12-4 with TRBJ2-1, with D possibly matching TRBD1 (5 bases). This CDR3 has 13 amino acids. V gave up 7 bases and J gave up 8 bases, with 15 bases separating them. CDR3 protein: CASNFLTEDEQFF. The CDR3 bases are TGTGCCAGCAACTTCTTGACAGAAGATGAGCAGTTCTTC.

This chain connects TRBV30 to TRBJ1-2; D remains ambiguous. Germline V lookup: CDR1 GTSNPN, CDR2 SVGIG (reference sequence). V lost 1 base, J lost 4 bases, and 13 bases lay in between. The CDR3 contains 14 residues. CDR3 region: CAWSAHPDGYGYTF. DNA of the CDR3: TGTGCCTGGAGTGCTCACCCAGACGGCTATGGCTACACCTTC. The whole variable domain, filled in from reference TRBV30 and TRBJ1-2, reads SQTIHQWPATLVQPVGSPLSLECTVEGTSNPNLYWYRQAAGRGLQLLFYSVGIGQISSEVPQNLSASRPQDRQFILSSKKLLLSDSGFYLCAWSAHPDGYGYTFGSGTRLTVV.

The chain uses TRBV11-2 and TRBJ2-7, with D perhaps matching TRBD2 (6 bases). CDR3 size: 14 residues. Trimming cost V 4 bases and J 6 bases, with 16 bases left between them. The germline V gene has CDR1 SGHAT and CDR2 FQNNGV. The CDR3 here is CASSSRGLVSEQYF. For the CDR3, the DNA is TGTGCCAGCAGCTCGCGGGGACTCGTCTCCGAGCAGTACTTC.

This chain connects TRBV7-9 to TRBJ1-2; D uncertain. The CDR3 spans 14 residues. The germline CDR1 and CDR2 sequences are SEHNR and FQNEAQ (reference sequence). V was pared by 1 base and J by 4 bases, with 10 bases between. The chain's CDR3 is CASSLEVAVYGYTF. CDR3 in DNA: TGTGCCAGCAGCTTAGAGGTGGCGGTCTATGGCTACACCTTC.

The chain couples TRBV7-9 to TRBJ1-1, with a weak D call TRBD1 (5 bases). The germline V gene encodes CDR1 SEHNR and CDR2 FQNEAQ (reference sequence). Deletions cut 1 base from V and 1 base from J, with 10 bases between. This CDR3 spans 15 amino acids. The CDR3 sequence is CASSLGGDPNTEAFF. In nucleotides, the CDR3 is TGTGCCAGCAGCTTAGGTGGGGACCCGAACACTGAAGCTTTCTTT. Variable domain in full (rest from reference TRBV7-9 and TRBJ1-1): DTGVSQNPRHKITKRGQNVTFRCDPISEHNRLYWYRQTLGQGPEFLTYFQNEAQLEKSRLLSDRFSAERPKGSFSTLEIQRTEQGDSAMYLCASSLGGDPNTEAFFGQGTRLTVV.

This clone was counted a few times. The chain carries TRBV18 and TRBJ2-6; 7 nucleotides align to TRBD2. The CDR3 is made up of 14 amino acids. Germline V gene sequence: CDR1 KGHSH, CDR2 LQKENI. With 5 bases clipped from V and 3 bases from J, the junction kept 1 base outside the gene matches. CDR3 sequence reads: CASSGDYGANVLTF. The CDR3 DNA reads TGTGCCAGCTCAGGGGACTATGGGGCCAACGTCCTGACTTTC. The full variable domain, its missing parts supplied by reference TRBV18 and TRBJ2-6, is NAGVMQNPRHLVRRRGQEARLRCSPMKGHSHVYWYRQLPEEGLKFMVYLQKENIIDESGMPKERFSAEFPKEGPSILRIQQVVRGDSAAYFCASSGDYGANVLTFGAGSRLTVL.

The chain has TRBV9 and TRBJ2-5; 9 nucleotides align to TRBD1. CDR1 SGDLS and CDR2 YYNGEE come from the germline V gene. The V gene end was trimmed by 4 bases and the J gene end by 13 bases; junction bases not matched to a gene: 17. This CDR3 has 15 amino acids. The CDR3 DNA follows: TGTGCCAGCAGCAACGGACAGGGGACTACGGAGCGCCCGTACTTC. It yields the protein CASSNGQGTTERPYF.

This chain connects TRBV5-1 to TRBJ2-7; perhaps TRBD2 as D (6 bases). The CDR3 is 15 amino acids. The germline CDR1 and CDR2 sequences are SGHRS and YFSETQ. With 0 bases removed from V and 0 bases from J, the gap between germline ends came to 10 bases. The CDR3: CASSLAGTRSYEQYF. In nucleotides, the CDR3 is TGCGCCAGCAGCTTGGCTGGGACTCGCTCCTACGAGCAGTACTTC. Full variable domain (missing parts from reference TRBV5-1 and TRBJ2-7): KAGVTQTPRYLIKTRGQQVTLSCSPISGHRSVSWYQQTPGQGLQFLFEYFSETQRNKGNFPGRFSGRQFSNSRSEMNVSTLELGDSALYLCASSLAGTRSYEQYFGPGTRLTVT.

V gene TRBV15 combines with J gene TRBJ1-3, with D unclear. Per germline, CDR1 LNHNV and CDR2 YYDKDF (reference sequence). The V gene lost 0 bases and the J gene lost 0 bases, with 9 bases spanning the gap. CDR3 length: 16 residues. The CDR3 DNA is TGTGCCACCAGCAGAGATCGGTGGGCCTCTGGAAACACCATATATTTT. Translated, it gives CATSRDRWASGNTIYF.

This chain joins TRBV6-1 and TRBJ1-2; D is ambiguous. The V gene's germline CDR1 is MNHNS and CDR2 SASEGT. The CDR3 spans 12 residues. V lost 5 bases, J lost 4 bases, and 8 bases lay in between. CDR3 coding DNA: TGTGCCAGCAGTTCTGTCCTCTATGGCTACACCTTC. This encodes CASSSVLYGYTF.